The source of this TCR beta chain is a study of control samples from healthy donors and cancer patients (dated by TCRdb to between 2020 and 2021). CDR1 and CDR2 (SGHKS, YYEKEE) derive from the germline V gene (reference sequence). The CDR3 goes from the cysteine to the phenylalanine over 15 residues. The kept DNA is CDR3 alone, 45 bases in frame from the first base. Trimmed from V: 3 bases; trimmed from J: 5 bases; junction bases lacking a gene match: 8. Libraries were constructed by the immunoSEQ multiplex PCR assay. This immuneACCESS table, as held by TCRdb, lists in-frame sequences with V and J called but not all clones. Of the missing ones, under half trace to an unresolved V gene in checked studies; the others have no known cause. This sample is represented by about 59,000 clones; roughly 90% of them were singletons. The ten largest clones represent 1.7% of the sample. Of note for this clone: It lacks a known antigen. Base qualities were left out, and no much larger clone turns up one base away.

Specimen: PBMCs. In this chain, TRBV5-5 is recombined with TRBJ2-1, with 7 central nucleotides matching TRBD2. This TCR derives from a man aged 40-55 years with colorectal cancer. Read as DNA, the sequence is TGTGCCAGCAGCTGGGGAGGGGTAGGAAACAATGAGCAGTTCTTC. Its amino acids are CASSWGGVGNNEQFF.